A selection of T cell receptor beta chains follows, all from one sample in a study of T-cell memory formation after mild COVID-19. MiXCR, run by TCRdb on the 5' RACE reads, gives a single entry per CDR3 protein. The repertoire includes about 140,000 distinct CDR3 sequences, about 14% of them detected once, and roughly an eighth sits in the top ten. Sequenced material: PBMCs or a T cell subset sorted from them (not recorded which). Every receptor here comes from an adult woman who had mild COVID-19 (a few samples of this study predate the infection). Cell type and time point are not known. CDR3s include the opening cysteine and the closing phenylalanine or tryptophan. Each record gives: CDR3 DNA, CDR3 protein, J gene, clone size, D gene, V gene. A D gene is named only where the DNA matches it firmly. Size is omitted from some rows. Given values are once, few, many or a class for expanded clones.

TGTGCCAGCAGACGACGTCCTCCTGGGGATTACAATGAGCAGTTCTTC CASRRRPPGDYNEQFF TRBJ2-1 . . TRBV6-5
TGTGCCATCAGGACAGGGGGCGAGTACGAGCAGTACTTC CAIRTGGEYEQYF TRBJ2-7 few TRBD1 TRBV10-3
TGTGCCCCCACGGGGCTAGCGGGGGCTAGCTCCTACAATGAGCAGTTCTTC CAPTGLAGASSYNEQFF TRBJ2-1 . TRBD2 TRBV7-9
TGTGCCAGCAGGTACAATCCGGGACAGCTGAACACTGAAGCTTTCTTT CASRYNPGQLNTEAFF TRBJ1-1 few TRBD1 TRBV6-6
TGTGCACTAGCGGGACCATACAATGAGCAGTTCTTC CALAGPYNEQFF TRBJ2-1 . TRBD2 TRBV2
TGCAGCGTCCCGATCTCCGTCCCCAGCAATGAGCAGTTCTTC CSVPISVPSNEQFF TRBJ2-1 few . TRBV29-1
TGTGCCAGCAGTTTACTCCGGCAGGGTAGAAATGGCTACACCTTC CASSLLRQGRNGYTF TRBJ1-2 . . TRBV12-3/TRBV12-4
TGTGCCAGCAGCGTAGGGGCTAGCGCAAACTACGAGCAGTACTTC CASSVGASANYEQYF TRBJ2-7 few . TRBV9
TGTGCCAGCAGTTTTGGCGTGGAGCAGTACTTC CASSFGVEQYF TRBJ2-7 . . TRBV12-3/TRBV12-4
TGTGCCACCAGTGACTCGACAGGGAACACTGAAGCTTTCTTT CATSDSTGNTEAFF TRBJ1-1 . . TRBV24-1
TGTGCCAGCAGCTTGGGAACTAGCGTCAATGAGCAGTTCTTC CASSLGTSVNEQFF TRBJ2-1 few TRBD2 TRBV5-4
TGCGCCAGCAGCCCGAATCACAGGGAAGAGGGGACTGAAGCTTTCTTT CASSPNHREEGTEAFF TRBJ1-1 few . TRBV4-3
TGTGCCAGTAGTATCAATATGGACACTGAAGCTTTCTTT CASSINMDTEAFF TRBJ1-1 . . TRBV19
TGCGCCAGCAGCTTGGTGTTGACAGGGTCCTACGAGCAGTACTTC CASSLVLTGSYEQYF TRBJ2-7 . TRBD1 TRBV5-1
TGTGCCAGCAGCTTAGCGAAGGCTAGCGGACAAGAGACCCAGTACTTC CASSLAKASGQETQYF TRBJ2-5 . TRBD2 TRBV7-9